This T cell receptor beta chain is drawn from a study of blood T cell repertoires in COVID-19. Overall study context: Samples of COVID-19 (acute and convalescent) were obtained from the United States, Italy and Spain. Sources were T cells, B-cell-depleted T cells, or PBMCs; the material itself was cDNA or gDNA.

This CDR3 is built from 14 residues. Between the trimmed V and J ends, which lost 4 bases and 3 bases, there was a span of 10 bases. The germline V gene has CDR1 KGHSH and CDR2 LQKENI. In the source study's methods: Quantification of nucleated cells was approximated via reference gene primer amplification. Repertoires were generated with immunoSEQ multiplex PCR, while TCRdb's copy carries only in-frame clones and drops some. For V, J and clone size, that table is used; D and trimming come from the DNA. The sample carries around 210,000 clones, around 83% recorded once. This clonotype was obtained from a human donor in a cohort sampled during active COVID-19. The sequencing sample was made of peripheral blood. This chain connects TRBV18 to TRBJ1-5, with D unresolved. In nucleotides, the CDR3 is TGTGCCAGCTCACGTTACGAGGACAATCAGCCCCAGCATTTT. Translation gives CASSRYEDNQPQHF. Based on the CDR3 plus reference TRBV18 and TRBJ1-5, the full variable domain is NAGVMQNPRHLVRRRGQEARLRCSPMKGHSHVYWYRQLPEEGLKFMVYLQKENIIDESGMPKERFSAEFPKEGPSILRIQQVVRGDSAAYFCASSRYEDNQPQHFGDGTRLSIL.